The 24 T cell receptor beta chains below were found in one sample sequenced in a study of identical twins. TCRdb recomputed calls from the 5' RACE reads with MiXCR, one row per CDR3 protein. The table includes 450,000 to 500,000 distinct CDR3 sequences, around 15% detected once. These records were also assigned to another study, of yellow fever vaccine responses in identical twins.

Source material: CD4+ T cells sorted from blood. Receptors originate from a woman in her late teens or twenties in good health.

A few counts support this clonotype. The J gene is TRBJ2-5, the V gene TRBV6-1; 8 nucleotides line up with TRBD1. CDR3 length: 16 residues. V was clipped by 7 bases and J by 2 bases; unmatched bases: 12. From germline, CDR1 is MNHNS and CDR2 SASEGT. CDR3 amino acids: CASKPLWTGRQETQYF. Written as DNA, the CDR3 is TGTGCCAGCAAACCCCTTTGGACAGGGCGGCAAGAGACCCAGTACTTC.

At least ten counts were recorded for this clonotype. The chain employs TRBV19 and TRBJ2-1; 9 nucleotides match TRBD2. Trimming cost V 4 bases and J 7 bases; bases outside gene matches: 11. From germline, CDR1 is LNHDA and CDR2 SQIVND (reference sequence). The CDR3 contains 16 residues. The CDR3 is CASSTLAGAKRNEQFF. The CDR3 DNA reads TGTGCCAGTAGTACTTTAGCGGGAGCGAAGAGGAATGAGCAGTTCTTC.

V gene TRBV5-1 combines with J gene TRBJ2-7; TRBD1 matches at 8 bases. Germline V gene lookup returns CDR1 SGHRS and CDR2 YFSETQ. V shed 4 bases, J shed 5 bases, and the junction held 8 bases outside the gene matches. This CDR3 has 14 amino acids. In DNA, the CDR3 is TGCGCCAGCAGCCTAGGGACAGGTCTTAACGAGCAGTACTTC. It translates to CASSLGTGLNEQYF.

This clonotype was detected a few times. This rearrangement joins TRBV5-1 to TRBJ2-2; D remains unclear. Germline V CDR1 and CDR2: SGHRS, YFSETQ. This CDR3 is built from 14 residues. The V and J ends lost 7 bases and 4 bases respectively, with 14 bases between them. The CDR3 is CASSQEWGTGELFF. For the CDR3, the DNA is TGCGCCAGCTCTCAGGAATGGGGCACCGGGGAGCTGTTTTTT.

The chain uses TRBV20-1 and TRBJ2-2, with 9 bases aligning to TRBD2. In germline, CDR1 is DFQATT, CDR2 SNEGSKA (reference sequence). The CDR3 covers 15 residues. With V trimmed by 0 bases and J by 4 bases, 3 bases remained unmatched. The CDR3 DNA reads as TGCAGTGCTAGAGATAGGCGGGGGGGCACCGGGGAGCTGTTTTTT. Its translation: CSARDRRGGTGELFF.

This clonotype was counted between two and nine times. The CDR3 DNA sequence: TGTGCCATCAGTGTTGGAAGGGCGGCTAATGAAAAACTGTTTTTT. It yields the protein CAISVGRAANEKLFF. V usage is TRBV10-3 and J usage is TRBJ1-4, with D uncertain. The CDR3 spans 15 residues. CDR1 and CDR2 (germline): ENHRY, SYGVKD. The V and J ends lost 4 bases and 3 bases respectively, with 12 bases between them.

This clonotype turned up a few times. The rearrangement links TRBV20-1 to TRBJ2-4, with no clear D. The CDR3 loop spans 15 amino acids. The germline CDR1 and CDR2 sequences are DFQATT and SNEGSKA (reference sequence). V was shortened by 3 bases and J by 5 bases, with 17 bases between the two germline ends. The CDR3 sequence is CSARLGLVSQNIQYF. DNA for the CDR3: TGCAGTGCTAGGCTAGGGTTAGTCTCTCAAAACATTCAGTACTTC.

The J gene is TRBJ2-2, the V gene TRBV20-1, with TRBD2 identical over 11 bases. CDR1 is DFQATT and CDR2 is SNEGSKA in the germline V gene (reference sequence). This CDR3 region has 16 residues. The V and J ends lost 1 base and 5 bases, in that order; junction bases with no gene match: 6. CDR3 nucleotide sequence: TGCAGTGCTAGAGTACTAGCGGGAGTAGGGACCGGGGAGCTGTTTTTT. This sequence encodes CSARVLAGVGTGELFF.

This clonotype has a count of ten or more. Sequence at one end of the junction differs from germline and may be a read error. V usage is TRBV6-5 and J usage is TRBJ2-1; 7 nucleotides line up with TRBD2. The CDR3 runs to 12 residues. Germline V gene sequence: CDR1 MNHEY, CDR2 SVGAGI. This CDR3 is CASSYSGNEQFF. The CDR3 coding sequence is TGCGCCAGCAGTTATAGCGGGAATGAGCAGTTCTTC.

This clonotype appeared a few times. The chain uses TRBV6-1 and TRBJ1-3; 7 bases agree with TRBD1. Germline V lookup: CDR1 MNHNS, CDR2 SASEGT. The CDR3 sequence is 16 residues long. Losses at the gene ends were 7 bases for V and 0 bases for J; bases not matched to a gene: 9. The CDR3 spells CASNKAGQLSGNTIYF. DNA for the CDR3: TGTGCCAGCAATAAGGCGGGACAGCTCTCTGGAAACACCATATATTTT.

This clonotype appeared a few times. The rearrangement uses TRBV7-2 and TRBJ2-7, with TRBD2 matching 8 bases. The V gene end was trimmed by 2 bases and the J gene end by 2 bases; junction bases not matched to a gene: 2. This CDR3 region has 14 residues. In germline, CDR1 is SGHTA, CDR2 FQGNSA. The chain's CDR3 is CASSLSAGAYEQYF. The CDR3 DNA reads as TGTGCCAGCAGCTTATCAGCGGGAGCCTACGAGCAGTACTTC.

The chain couples TRBV24-1 to TRBJ2-1; no clear D. Trimming took 9 bases from V and 9 from J, leaving 17 bases between them. This CDR3 spans 13 amino acids. Germline CDR1 and CDR2: KGHDR and SFDVKD. CDR3 nucleotide sequence: TGTGCCACCGCCTCGACTGTTGGTGTTGAGCAGTTCTTC. It is translated as CATASTVGVEQFF.

This clonotype was seen repeatedly, ten times or more. The chain links TRBV5-1 to TRBJ1-1, with a tentative D call TRBD1 (5 bases). The CDR3 runs 15 residues. V dropped 0 bases and J dropped 7 bases, with 16 bases sitting between them. Germline CDR1 is SGHRS and CDR2 is YFSETQ. The CDR3: CASSLASGAYVEAFF. Here the CDR3 DNA reads TGCGCCAGCAGCTTGGCCTCTGGGGCGTATGTTGAAGCTTTCTTT. Looking up the rest from reference TRBV5-1 and TRBJ1-1 gives the full variable domain: KAGVTQTPRYLIKTRGQQVTLSCSPISGHRSVSWYQQTPGQGLQFLFEYFSETQRNKGNFPGRFSGRQFSNSRSEMNVSTLELGDSALYLCASSLASGAYVEAFFGQGTRLTVV.

The J gene is TRBJ2-7, the V gene TRBV6-1; 8 bases fit TRBD2. J lost 0 bases, V lost 6 bases, and 7 bases had no gene match. The CDR3 runs 15 residues. Germline V lookup: CDR1 MNHNS, CDR2 SASEGT. CDR3 sequence reads: CASSPERGLSYEQYF. CDR3 bases: TGTGCCAGCAGCCCAGAGCGGGGGCTCTCCTACGAGCAGTACTTC.

The CDR3 loop reads CASRTDRGLTF. The CDR3 DNA reads as TGTGCCAGCAGGACGGACAGGGGGCTCACCTTC. The chain has TRBV6-5 and TRBJ1-2, with 11 nucleotides matching TRBD1. This CDR3 is built from 11 residues. Germline trimming cut 6 bases from V and 13 bases from J; bases unmatched to any gene: 4. CDR1 is MNHEY, CDR2 SVGAGI, per germline.

This clonotype was seen many times. The rearrangement joins TRBV29-1 to TRBJ2-3; TRBD1 agrees at 8 bases. This CDR3 has 15 residues. V was clipped by 5 bases and J by 1 base; unmatched bases: 8. Germline V lookup: CDR1 SQVTM, CDR2 ANQGSEA. The CDR3 coding sequence is TGCAGCGTTCACAAGCCGACAGGGGGCACAGATACGCAGTATTTT. Its protein is CSVHKPTGGTDTQYF.

The chain links TRBV11-2 to TRBJ2-1, with D unclear. V lost 3 bases and J 5 bases, leaving 11 bases between the germline ends. This CDR3 spans 14 amino acids. The germline V gene encodes CDR1 SGHAT and CDR2 FQNNGV. The CDR3 loop reads CASSLGFRDNEQFF. As DNA, the CDR3 is TGTGCCAGCAGCTTGGGTTTTAGGGACAATGAGCAGTTCTTC.

This clonotype showed up many times. The rearrangement uses TRBV29-1 and TRBJ2-1; 10 nucleotides align to TRBD2. The junction had 6 bases not matched to a gene; V was cut back by 8 bases and J by 2 bases. In germline, CDR1 is SQVTM, CDR2 ANQGSEA. This CDR3 spans 14 amino acids. CDR3 sequence reads: CSHRAGGTYNEQFF. CDR3 DNA: TGCAGCCACAGAGCGGGAGGGACCTACAATGAGCAGTTCTTC.

V usage is TRBV20-1 and J usage is TRBJ2-2; 11 bases line up with TRBD2. This CDR3 has 15 residues. Germline CDR1 and CDR2: DFQATT and SNEGSKA (reference sequence). With V trimmed by 6 bases and J by 0 bases, 3 bases remained unmatched. CDR3 in amino acids: CSAVAGGANTGELFF. The CDR3 DNA reads as TGCAGTGCAGTAGCGGGGGGGGCGAACACCGGGGAGCTGTTTTTT.

This clonotype turned up a few times. The chain employs TRBV4-2 and TRBJ2-3; no firm D call. The germline CDR1 and CDR2 sequences are LGHNA and YNFKEQ. V was trimmed by 0 bases and J by 0 bases, leaving 13 bases between them. The CDR3 is 17 residues long. CDR3 bases: TGTGCCAGCAGCCAAGATGCCCACAAAAAGAGCACAGATACGCAGTATTTT. Residues: CASSQDAHKKSTDTQYF.

This chain links TRBV18 with TRBJ2-1; 10 bases fit TRBD2. Germline CDR1 KGHSH, CDR2 LQKENI. The CDR3 is made up of 19 amino acids. J lost 0 bases, V lost 8 bases, and 16 bases had no gene match. The CDR3 here is CASLKSGRASESSYNEQFF. The CDR3 DNA follows: TGTGCCAGCCTAAAAAGCGGGAGGGCCTCGGAGAGCTCCTACAATGAGCAGTTCTTC.

Notes on this clonotype: This may stem from a read error, because a much larger clone lies one nucleotide away. The chain has TRBV20-1 and TRBJ2-1, with TRBD2 matching over 13 bases. Trimming removed 1 base from V and 0 bases from J; junction bases left unmatched: 0. CDR1 and CDR2 from the germline V gene are DFQATT and SNEGSKA (reference sequence). This CDR3 is built from 16 residues. The DNA of the CDR3 is TGCAGTGCTAGAGGGACTAGCGGGAGCTCCTACAATGAGCAGTTCTTC. Translation gives CSARGTSGSSYNEQFF.

The chain uses TRBV18 and TRBJ2-5, with TRBD2 matching over 8 bases. The CDR3 spans 16 residues. Germline CDR1 and CDR2: KGHSH and LQKENI. The V and J ends lost 1 base and 1 base, in that order; junction bases with no gene match: 5. The CDR3 sequence: CASSPRPGGRQETQYF. The CDR3 DNA sequence: TGTGCCAGCTCACCACGGCCGGGGGGGCGCCAAGAGACCCAGTACTTC.

The table lists this clonotype with many counts. The chain uses TRBV29-1 and TRBJ2-5, with 8 bases that match TRBD1. V was pared by 4 bases and J by 5 bases, with 0 bases of the junction left unmatched. Germline-derived CDR1 and CDR2 are SQVTM and ANQGSEA. CDR3 size: 11 residues. The CDR3 DNA is TGCAGCGTTGGACAGGGGGAGACCCAGTACTTC. As protein: CSVGQGETQYF.